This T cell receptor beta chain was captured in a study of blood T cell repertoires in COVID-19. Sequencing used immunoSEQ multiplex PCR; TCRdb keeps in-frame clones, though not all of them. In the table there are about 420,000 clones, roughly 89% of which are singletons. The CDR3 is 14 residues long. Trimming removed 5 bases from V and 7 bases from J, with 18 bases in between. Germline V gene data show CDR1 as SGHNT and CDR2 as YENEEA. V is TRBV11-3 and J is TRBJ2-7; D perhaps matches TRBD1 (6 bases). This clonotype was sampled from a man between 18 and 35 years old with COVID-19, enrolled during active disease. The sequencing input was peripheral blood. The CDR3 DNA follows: TGTGCCAGCAGCCCCCGCTGGGGGCTGGGGGAGCAGTACTTC. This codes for CASSPRWGLGEQYF.